These 6 T cell receptor beta chains were sequenced from one sample in a study of T cells after yellow fever vaccination. Each CDR3 protein is one row after TCRdb ran MiXCR on the 5' RACE reads. The data hold about 630,000 distinct CDR3 sequences, with roughly an eighth observed a single time. The sample consisted of PBMCs, taken on the day of the yellow fever booster vaccination. The receptors here all came from a man in his thirties or forties who received the YFV17D yellow fever vaccine.

The genes are TRBV5-5 and TRBJ2-2, with D possibly being TRBD2 (6 bases). Trimming shortened V by 2 bases and J by 7 bases, and 12 bases separated the two germline ends. Germline V CDR1 and CDR2: SGHKS, YYEKEE (reference sequence). The CDR3 loop spans 14 amino acids. The CDR3 sequence: CASSFRVEGGELFF. The DNA for the CDR3 is TGTGCCAGCAGCTTCAGGGTGGAGGGCGGGGAGCTGTTTTTT.

The chain links TRBV29-1 to TRBJ2-3; D possibly corresponds to TRBD2 (7 bases). V was trimmed by 5 bases and J by 6 bases, leaving 18 bases between them. This CDR3 region has 14 residues. Looked up from germline, CDR1 is SQVTM and CDR2 is ANQGSEA. CDR3 in amino acids: CSVQGRGGTDTQYF. CDR3 DNA sequence: TGCAGCGTTCAAGGGAGGGGGGGGACCGATACGCAGTATTTT.

Comment on this clonotype: The junction does not match germline at one end; this may be a read error. This sequence joins TRBV7-2 and TRBJ2-7; 9 bases are shared with TRBD2. Germline CDR1 reads SGHTA; CDR2 reads FQGNSA. This CDR3 has 16 amino acids. CDR3 loop: CASSIAGTSRTYEQYF. The CDR3, as DNA: TGTGCCAGCAGCATAGCCGGGACTAGCCGAACCTACGAGCAGTACTTC. Based on the CDR3 plus reference TRBV7-2 and TRBJ2-7, the full variable domain is GAGVSQSPSNKVTEKGKDVELRCDPISGHTALYWYRQSLGQGLEFLIYFQGNSAPDKSGLPSDRFSAERTGGSVSTLTIQRTQQEDSAVYLCASSIAGTSRTYEQYFGPGTRLTVT.

There are a few counts of this clonotype. The V call is TRBV5-6, the J call TRBJ2-1; 9 positions match TRBD2. The CDR3 sequence is 17 residues long. V gave up 0 bases and J gave up 0 bases; unmatched junction bases: 4. Germline CDR1 SGHDT, CDR2 YYEEEE. DNA for the CDR3: TGTGCCAGCAGCTTGGCCCGGACTAGCGCCTCCTACAATGAGCAGTTCTTC. It codes for CASSLARTSASYNEQFF.

The chain employs TRBV27 and TRBJ1-1, with D unclear. Germline V lookup: CDR1 MNHEY, CDR2 SMNVEV (reference sequence). V shed 5 bases and J shed 0 bases, with 13 bases lying between them. This CDR3 has 15 residues. Here the CDR3 reads CASSTKQELNTEAFF. The CDR3 DNA reads TGTGCCAGCAGTACGAAGCAGGAGTTGAACACTGAAGCTTTCTTT.

There are a few counts of this clonotype. The V and J genes are TRBV7-9 and TRBJ1-1, with unresolved D. The V gene lost 5 bases and the J gene lost 6 bases, with 13 bases spanning the gap. Germline assignment: CDR1 SEHNR and CDR2 FQNEAQ (reference sequence). This CDR3 has 13 residues. The CDR3 spells CASSQVMGSEAFF. The CDR3 DNA follows: TGTGCCAGCAGCCAAGTTATGGGGTCTGAAGCTTTCTTT.